This T cell receptor beta chain was sequenced during a study of blood T cell repertoires in COVID-19. Across the whole study: Spain, Italy and the United States supplied samples that represented acute and convalescent COVID-19. PBMCs, B-cell-depleted T cells, or T cells were the source of the cDNA or gDNA that made up the material.

V lost 3 bases and J 0 bases, leaving 9 bases between the germline ends. CDR3 length: 16 residues. CDR1 is KGHSH, CDR2 LQKENI, per germline. Original handling: Reference gene primer amplification gave estimated nucleated cell counts. Profiling relied on immunoSEQ multiplex PCR, and the TCRdb table lists in-frame clones only, not all of them. V and J calls and clone size are those listed in that table; D and trimming were worked out from the DNA. The table shows a few hundred thousand clones, with around 86% occurring only once. The sequence derives from a woman aged 35 to 49 with acute COVID-19. Sequencing was carried out using PBMCs or T cells enriched from blood (not recorded which). The chain links TRBV18 to TRBJ2-6; D unclear. This CDR3 reads CASSPTPSSGANVLTF. In nucleotides, the CDR3 is TGTGCCAGCTCACCTACCCCGAGCTCTGGGGCCAACGTCCTGACTTTC. The whole variable domain, remainder taken from reference TRBV18 and TRBJ2-6, is NAGVMQNPRHLVRRRGQEARLRCSPMKGHSHVYWYRQLPEEGLKFMVYLQKENIIDESGMPKERFSAEFPKEGPSILRIQQVVRGDSAAYFCASSPTPSSGANVLTFGAGSRLTVL.